This entry is about one T cell receptor beta chain. The antigen remains undetermined. The data derive from a study of T cells expressing NK-cell markers. UMI-tagged 5'RACE template switching yielded the TCR beta cDNA. TCRdb re-analyzed the 5' RACE reads; it lists each CDR3 protein once, without DNA. The table lists about 180,000 distinct CDR3 sequences, with roughly 18% in the top ten. General study findings and limits: Dominant NKG2C+ clonotypes accounted for about 1.0-8% of CD8+ T cells in about six donors. Whether expanded NKG2C+ T cell clones were HCMV specific stayed uncertain. These clonotypes additionally ranked first within the CD3+CD56-NKG2C+ fraction of several donors.

From germline, CDR1 is LGHNA and CDR2 YNFKEQ. The CDR3 runs to 16 residues. J is TRBJ2-5 and V is TRBV4-2; TCRdb designates TRBD1, a call that cannot be tested without DNA. Sequencing was performed on blood T cells: a sorted CD56 or NKG2C T cell subset, CD4+ or CD8+ T cells, or bulk PBMC T cells (not recorded which). This receptor was obtained from a woman between 18 and 70 years old in good health. The CDR3 reads CASSQEYRGNIKTQYF.